This is a list of T cell receptor beta chains from one sample in a study of PD-1 blockade in classical Hodgkin lymphoma. Sequenced by immunoSEQ multiplex PCR; TCRdb stores in-frame clones only, minus some. The table lists 90,000 to 110,000 clones, about 92% of them singletons. The sequencing used peripheral blood mononuclear cells (PBMCs), collected before the fourth cycle of nivolumab. The receptor source for this set is a human donor with classical Hodgkin lymphoma. CDR3s include the opening cysteine and the closing phenylalanine or tryptophan. A D gene is named only where the DNA matches it firmly. For some rows the clone size is stated as once, few or many, or as a class when expanded; others skip it.

CDR3 protein: CARSLGSTGELFF
CDR3 DNA: TGTGCCAGAAGCTTGGGGAGTACCGGGGAGCTGTTTTTT
clone size: NA
V gene: TRBV5-3
D gene: NA
J gene: TRBJ2-2
CDR3 length: 13

CDR3 protein: CASSGGAYNEQFF
CDR3 DNA: TGTGCCTCATCAGGGGGCGCCTACAATGAGCAGTTCTTC
clone size: NA
V gene: TRBV11-2
D gene: TRBD1
J gene: TRBJ2-1
CDR3 length: 13

CDR3 protein: CASSQLPGQDSIGYGYTF
CDR3 DNA: TGCGCCAGCAGCCAGTTACCGGGACAGGATTCGATTGGGTATGGCTACACCTTC
clone size: NA
V gene: TRBV4-3
D gene: TRBD1
J gene: TRBJ1-2
CDR3 length: 18

CDR3 protein: CSARQGTEAFF
CDR3 DNA: TGCAGCGCCAGACAGGGGACTGAAGCTTTCTTT
clone size: NA
V gene: TRBV29-1
D gene: TRBD1
J gene: TRBJ1-1
CDR3 length: 11

CDR3 protein: CAISDEQGGGEAFF
CDR3 DNA: TGTGCCATCAGTGATGAACAGGGCGGAGGTGAAGCTTTCTTT
clone size: NA
V gene: TRBV10-3
D gene: NA
J gene: TRBJ1-1
CDR3 length: 14

CDR3 protein: CASSLAGRTGSTDTQYF
CDR3 DNA: TGCGCCAGCAGCTTGGCAGGAAGGACAGGGAGCACAGATACGCAGTATTTT
clone size: NA
V gene: TRBV5-1
D gene: TRBD1
J gene: TRBJ2-3
CDR3 length: 17

CDR3 protein: CASSGGGPWRTEAFF
CDR3 DNA: TGTGCCAGCAGTGGTGGCGGGCCATGGCGCACTGAAGCTTTCTTT
clone size: NA
V gene: TRBV27
D gene: NA
J gene: TRBJ1-1
CDR3 length: 15

CDR3 protein: CASSEALGTADTQYF
CDR3 DNA: TGTGCCAGCAGTGAAGCGCTCGGGACGGCAGATACGCAGTATTTT
clone size: NA
V gene: TRBV6-1
D gene: NA
J gene: TRBJ2-3
CDR3 length: 15

CDR3 protein: CASSYRPVGQETQYF
CDR3 DNA: TGTGCCAGCAGTTACAGGCCGGTGGGGCAAGAGACCCAGTACTTC
clone size: NA
V gene: TRBV6-5
D gene: NA
J gene: TRBJ2-5
CDR3 length: 15

CDR3 protein: CASSRQGWTEAFF
CDR3 DNA: TGTGCCAGCAGTAGACAGGGTTGGACTGAAGCTTTCTTT
clone size: NA
V gene: TRBV25-1
D gene: TRBD1
J gene: TRBJ1-1
CDR3 length: 13

CDR3 protein: CASSLEGQGTEAFF
CDR3 DNA: TGTGCCAGCAGCTTGGAAGGACAGGGCACTGAAGCTTTCTTT
clone size: NA
V gene: TRBV5-8
D gene: TRBD1
J gene: TRBJ1-1
CDR3 length: 14

CDR3 protein: CASSVASGSIYEQYF
CDR3 DNA: TGTGCCAGCAGCGTAGCTAGCGGGAGCATCTACGAGCAGTACTTC
clone size: NA
V gene: TRBV9
D gene: TRBD2
J gene: TRBJ2-7
CDR3 length: 15

CDR3 protein: CASSLRESSYNEQFF
CDR3 DNA: TGTGCCAGCAGCTTGCGGGAGAGCTCCTACAATGAGCAGTTCTTC
clone size: NA
V gene: TRBV7-9
D gene: TRBD2
J gene: TRBJ2-1
CDR3 length: 15

CDR3 protein: CASSFPGTAQETQYF
CDR3 DNA: TGTGCCAGCAGTTTTCCGGGGACTGCCCAAGAGACCCAGTACTTC
clone size: few
V gene: TRBV28
D gene: NA
J gene: TRBJ2-5
CDR3 length: 15

CDR3 protein: CASSPLAGVRYEQYF
CDR3 DNA: TGTGCCAGCAGCCCCCTAGCGGGAGTTCGCTACGAGCAGTACTTC
clone size: NA
V gene: TRBV6-6
D gene: TRBD2
J gene: TRBJ2-7
CDR3 length: 15

CDR3 protein: CAWRKQGSGANVLTF
CDR3 DNA: TGTGCCTGGAGGAAACAGGGCTCTGGGGCCAACGTCCTGACTTTC
clone size: NA
V gene: TRBV30
D gene: NA
J gene: TRBJ2-6
CDR3 length: 15

CDR3 protein: CASSLGIGGADTQYF
CDR3 DNA: TGCGCCAGCAGCTTGGGTATAGGGGGCGCAGATACGCAGTATTTT
clone size: NA
V gene: TRBV5-1
D gene: TRBD1
J gene: TRBJ2-3
CDR3 length: 15

CDR3 protein: CASSLETTNTGELFF
CDR3 DNA: TGTGCCAGCAGCTTAGAAACAACCAACACCGGGGAGCTGTTTTTT
clone size: NA
V gene: TRBV11-3
D gene: NA
J gene: TRBJ2-2
CDR3 length: 15

CDR3 protein: CASSLPTSRDDGELFF
CDR3 DNA: TGCGCCAGCAGCCTCCCGACTAGCAGAGACGACGGGGAGCTGTTTTTT
clone size: NA
V gene: TRBV5-1
D gene: TRBD2
J gene: TRBJ2-2
CDR3 length: 16

CDR3 protein: CASSLAAGAHEQFF
CDR3 DNA: TGTGCCAGCAGCTTAGCAGCGGGAGCCCATGAGCAGTTCTTC
clone size: NA
V gene: TRBV7-9
D gene: TRBD2
J gene: TRBJ2-1
CDR3 length: 14

CDR3 protein: CASSLADYNSPLHF
CDR3 DNA: TGCGCCAGCAGCTTGGCAGACTATAATTCACCCCTCCACTTT
clone size: NA
V gene: TRBV5-1
D gene: NA
J gene: TRBJ1-6
CDR3 length: 14

CDR3 protein: CASSPLTGTGYYEQYF
CDR3 DNA: TGTGCCAGCTCACCCCTTACCGGGACAGGGTACTACGAGCAGTACTTC
clone size: NA
V gene: TRBV18
D gene: TRBD1
J gene: TRBJ2-7
CDR3 length: 16

CDR3 protein: CASSIWGGNTEAFF
CDR3 DNA: TGTGCCAGTAGTATCTGGGGAGGGAACACTGAAGCTTTCTTT
clone size: NA
V gene: TRBV19
D gene: NA
J gene: TRBJ1-1
CDR3 length: 14

CDR3 protein: CAWSVQTDTQYF
CDR3 DNA: TGTGCCTGGAGTGTACAAACAGATACGCAGTATTTT
clone size: few
V gene: TRBV30
D gene: NA
J gene: TRBJ2-3
CDR3 length: 12

CDR3 protein: CASSLMTGGANEKLFF
CDR3 DNA: TGTGCCAGCAGCTTAATGACTGGGGGGGCGAATGAAAAACTGTTTTTT
clone size: NA
V gene: TRBV7-2
D gene: NA
J gene: TRBJ1-4
CDR3 length: 16

CDR3 protein: CASRQGNYEQYF
CDR3 DNA: TGTGCCAGCCGACAGGGAAACTACGAGCAGTACTTC
clone size: NA
V gene: TRBV28
D gene: TRBD1
J gene: TRBJ2-7
CDR3 length: 12

CDR3 protein: CASSLAGTYGYTF
CDR3 DNA: TGTGCCAGCAGTTTAGCCGGCACTTATGGCTACACCTTC
clone size: NA
V gene: TRBV27
D gene: NA
J gene: TRBJ1-2
CDR3 length: 13

CDR3 protein: CAWSVRQGQTIMNTEAFF
CDR3 DNA: TGTGCCTGGAGTGTACGCCAGGGACAAACAATAATGAACACTGAAGCTTTCTTT
clone size: NA
V gene: TRBV30
D gene: NA
J gene: TRBJ1-1
CDR3 length: 18

CDR3 protein: CAISASGLAGTNEQFF
CDR3 DNA: TGTGCCATCAGCGCCTCGGGACTAGCGGGAACTAATGAGCAGTTCTTC
clone size: NA
V gene: TRBV10-3
D gene: TRBD2
J gene: TRBJ2-1
CDR3 length: 16

CDR3 protein: CASSQETSGRAVGEQFF
CDR3 DNA: TGCGCCAGCAGCCAAGAGACTAGCGGGAGGGCCGTTGGTGAGCAGTTCTTC
clone size: NA
V gene: TRBV4-3
D gene: TRBD2
J gene: TRBJ2-1
CDR3 length: 17

CDR3 protein: CASSLDQLAYTEAFF
CDR3 DNA: TGCGCCAGCAGCTTGGACCAGCTGGCGTACACTGAAGCTTTCTTT
clone size: NA
V gene: TRBV5-1
D gene: NA
J gene: TRBJ1-1
CDR3 length: 15

CDR3 protein: CASSPEAKNIQYF
CDR3 DNA: TGTGCCAGCAGCCCGGAGGCCAAAAACATTCAGTACTTC
clone size: NA
V gene: TRBV5-4
D gene: NA
J gene: TRBJ2-4
CDR3 length: 13

CDR3 protein: CASSSRWTDTGELFF
CDR3 DNA: TGTGCCAGCAGTTCTCGATGGACGGACACCGGGGAGCTGTTTTTT
clone size: NA
V gene: TRBV6-5
D gene: NA
J gene: TRBJ2-2
CDR3 length: 15

CDR3 protein: CASSLDSTLDTGELFF
CDR3 DNA: TGTGCCAGCAGCTTGGACAGTACTCTTGACACCGGGGAGCTGTTTTTT
clone size: once
V gene: TRBV5-4
D gene: NA
J gene: TRBJ2-2
CDR3 length: 16

CDR3 protein: CASTPGVSTDTQYF
CDR3 DNA: TGTGCCAGCACCCCGGGAGTGAGCACAGATACGCAGTATTTT
clone size: NA
V gene: TRBV7-9
D gene: NA
J gene: TRBJ2-3
CDR3 length: 14

CDR3 protein: CASTEGGIYNEQFF
CDR3 DNA: TGTGCCAGCACGGAAGGGGGCATCTACAATGAGCAGTTCTTC
clone size: NA
V gene: TRBV27
D gene: TRBD1
J gene: TRBJ2-1
CDR3 length: 14

CDR3 protein: CASSRTSPSSYEQYF
CDR3 DNA: TGTGCCAGCAGCCGAACTTCCCCGAGCTCCTACGAGCAGTACTTC
clone size: NA
V gene: TRBV6-5
D gene: NA
J gene: TRBJ2-7
CDR3 length: 15

CDR3 protein: CASSDPGTVSYEQYF
CDR3 DNA: TGTGCCAGCAGTGATCCCGGGACGGTCTCCTACGAGCAGTACTTC
clone size: NA
V gene: TRBV25-1
D gene: NA
J gene: TRBJ2-7
CDR3 length: 15

CDR3 protein: CASSLAAGTETQYF
CDR3 DNA: TGTGCCAGCAGCTTAGCGGCGGGGACAGAGACCCAGTACTTC
clone size: NA
V gene: TRBV7-2
D gene: NA
J gene: TRBJ2-5
CDR3 length: 14

CDR3 protein: CASSHPTGRKNIQYF
CDR3 DNA: TGCGCCAGCAGCCACCCGACCGGGCGCAAAAACATTCAGTACTTC
clone size: NA
V gene: TRBV4-1
D gene: NA
J gene: TRBJ2-4
CDR3 length: 15

CDR3 protein: CASSEYRTSGNTGELFF
CDR3 DNA: TGTGCCAGCAGTGAATACCGGACTAGCGGGAACACCGGGGAGCTGTTTTTT
clone size: NA
V gene: TRBV6-1
D gene: TRBD2
J gene: TRBJ2-2
CDR3 length: 17

CDR3 protein: CASSQGAGALETQYF
CDR3 DNA: TGTGCCAGCAGCCAAGGAGCGGGAGCTTTGGAGACCCAGTACTTC
clone size: NA
V gene: TRBV4-2
D gene: TRBD2
J gene: TRBJ2-5
CDR3 length: 15

CDR3 protein: CASSGSGGNYEQYF
CDR3 DNA: TGTGCCAGCAGCGGATCAGGGGGTAACTACGAGCAGTACTTC
clone size: NA
V gene: TRBV13
D gene: TRBD1
J gene: TRBJ2-7
CDR3 length: 14

CDR3 protein: CASSFLGLGTDTQYF
CDR3 DNA: TGTGCCAGCAGCTTCCTAGGGCTGGGCACAGATACGCAGTATTTT
clone size: NA
V gene: TRBV11-2
D gene: NA
J gene: TRBJ2-3
CDR3 length: 15

CDR3 protein: CASSLGSGVEMNSPLHF
CDR3 DNA: TGCGCCAGCAGCTTGGGGTCGGGAGTGGAAATGAATTCACCCCTCCACTTT
clone size: NA
V gene: TRBV5-1
D gene: NA
J gene: TRBJ1-6
CDR3 length: 17

CDR3 protein: CASSEWGLAYYEQYF
CDR3 DNA: TGTGCCAGCAGTGAATGGGGACTAGCTTACTACGAGCAGTACTTC
clone size: NA
V gene: TRBV2
D gene: TRBD2
J gene: TRBJ2-7
CDR3 length: 15

CDR3 protein: CASSTWDKPYNEQFF
CDR3 DNA: TGTGCCAGCAGCACCTGGGACAAGCCCTACAATGAGCAGTTCTTC
clone size: NA
V gene: TRBV11-3
D gene: NA
J gene: TRBJ2-1
CDR3 length: 15

CDR3 protein: CSVGLAGVYEQYF
CDR3 DNA: TGCAGCGTTGGACTAGCGGGGGTTTACGAGCAGTACTTC
clone size: NA
V gene: TRBV29-1
D gene: TRBD2
J gene: TRBJ2-7
CDR3 length: 13

CDR3 protein: CAISRDLSTDTQYF
CDR3 DNA: TGTGCCATCAGCCGGGACTTATCCACAGATACGCAGTATTTT
clone size: NA
V gene: TRBV10-3
D gene: NA
J gene: TRBJ2-3
CDR3 length: 14

CDR3 protein: CAWSVQRETQYF
CDR3 DNA: TGTGCCTGGAGTGTACAGCGGGAGACCCAGTACTTC
clone size: few
V gene: TRBV30
D gene: NA
J gene: TRBJ2-5
CDR3 length: 12

CDR3 protein: CASSIGDGELFF
CDR3 DNA: TGTGCCAGTAGTATCGGAGACGGGGAGCTGTTTTTT
clone size: NA
V gene: TRBV19
D gene: NA
J gene: TRBJ2-2
CDR3 length: 12

CDR3 protein: CASSFVFTDTQYF
CDR3 DNA: TGTGCCAGTAGTTTCGTGTTCACAGATACGCAGTATTTT
clone size: NA
V gene: TRBV19
D gene: NA
J gene: TRBJ2-3
CDR3 length: 13

CDR3 protein: CASSQQYGYTF
CDR3 DNA: TGTGCCAGCAGCCAGCAGTATGGCTACACCTTC
clone size: NA
V gene: TRBV2
D gene: NA
J gene: TRBJ1-2
CDR3 length: 11

CDR3 protein: CASSQPGTGGALKDGYTF
CDR3 DNA: TGCGCCAGCAGCCAACCCGGGACAGGGGGCGCCTTGAAGGATGGCTACACCTTC
clone size: NA
V gene: TRBV4-1
D gene: TRBD1
J gene: TRBJ1-2
CDR3 length: 18

CDR3 protein: CASSPPDRGPAETQYF
CDR3 DNA: TGTGCCAGCAGCCCCCCGGACAGGGGGCCTGCAGAGACCCAGTACTTC
clone size: NA
V gene: TRBV25-1
D gene: TRBD1
J gene: TRBJ2-5
CDR3 length: 16

CDR3 protein: CASFDFYGETQYF
CDR3 DNA: TGTGCCAGCTTCGACTTTTACGGAGAGACCCAGTACTTC
clone size: NA
V gene: TRBV5-4
D gene: NA
J gene: TRBJ2-5
CDR3 length: 13

CDR3 protein: CSVFRYAGGDYGYTF
CDR3 DNA: TGCAGCGTTTTTCGATACGCAGGGGGCGACTATGGCTACACCTTC
clone size: NA
V gene: TRBV29-1
D gene: TRBD1
J gene: TRBJ1-2
CDR3 length: 15

CDR3 protein: CASSRFTSLTGENQPQHF
CDR3 DNA: TGCGCCAGCAGCCGTTTCACCTCCCTGACAGGGGAAAATCAGCCCCAGCATTTT
clone size: NA
V gene: TRBV4-1
D gene: TRBD1
J gene: TRBJ1-5
CDR3 length: 18

CDR3 protein: CASTNGQGGTGELFF
CDR3 DNA: TGTGCCAGCACTAACGGGCAGGGGGGAACCGGGGAGCTGTTTTTT
clone size: NA
V gene: TRBV7-9
D gene: NA
J gene: TRBJ2-2
CDR3 length: 15